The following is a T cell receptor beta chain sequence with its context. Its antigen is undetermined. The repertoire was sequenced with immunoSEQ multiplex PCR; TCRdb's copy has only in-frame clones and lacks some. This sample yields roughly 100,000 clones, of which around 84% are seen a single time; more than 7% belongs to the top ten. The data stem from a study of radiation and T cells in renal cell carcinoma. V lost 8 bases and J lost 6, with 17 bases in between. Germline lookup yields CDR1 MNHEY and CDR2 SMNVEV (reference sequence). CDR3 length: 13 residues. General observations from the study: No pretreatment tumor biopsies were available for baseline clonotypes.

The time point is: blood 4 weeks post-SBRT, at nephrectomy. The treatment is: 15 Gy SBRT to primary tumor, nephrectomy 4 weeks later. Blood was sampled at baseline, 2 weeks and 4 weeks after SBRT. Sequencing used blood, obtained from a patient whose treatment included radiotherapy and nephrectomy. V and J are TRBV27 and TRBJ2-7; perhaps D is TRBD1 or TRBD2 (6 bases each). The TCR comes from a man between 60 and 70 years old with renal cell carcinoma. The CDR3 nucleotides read TGTGCCAGCGGAGGAAGGGGGGAGCGCGAGCAGTACTTC. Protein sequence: CASGGRGEREQYF.